The 25 T cell receptor beta chains listed next were all sequenced from one sample in a study of control samples from healthy donors and cancer patients (dated by TCRdb to 2018 to 2021). Library method: the immunoSEQ multiplex PCR assay. Entries here come from immuneACCESS through TCRdb and include only in-frame sequences with V and J called. Some clones fail to appear in such tables; in the studies checked, an unresolved V gene covers under half of the shortfall, and the cause of the remainder is unknown. The sample profile shows 400,000 to 450,000 clones; around 90% of them were found once. The ten most abundant clones make up over 5.5% of the sample. The specimen was PBMCs. The origin of the receptors is a man aged 40-49 years with head and neck cancer.

The table lists this clone with a few counts. The chain employs TRBV2 and TRBJ2-2; 11 bases match TRBD2. Trimming cost V 6 bases and J 4 bases; bases outside gene matches: 7. Germline V gene data show CDR1 as SNHLY and CDR2 as FYNNEI. This CDR3 contains 16 residues. The CDR3 DNA follows: TGTGCCAGCAGGCCACGCACTAGCGGGAGCACCGGGGAGCTGTTTTTT. This sequence encodes CASRPRTSGSTGELFF.

The chain carries TRBV4-3 and TRBJ1-5, with D unclear. V was clipped by 0 bases and J by 6 bases, with 15 bases between them. Germline assignment: CDR1 LGHNA and CDR2 YSLEER. The CDR3 consists of 16 residues. The CDR3 DNA is TGCGCCAGCAGCCAAGAAGCGGGTAATTCGGGTCAGCCCCAGCATTTT. It specifies CASSQEAGNSGQPQHF.

V gene TRBV6-2 or TRBV6-3 combines with J gene TRBJ2-2; D is ambiguous. This CDR3 region has 13 residues. Germline CDR1 reads MNHEY; CDR2 reads SVGEGT. V gave up 5 bases and J gave up 3 bases, with 7 bases separating them. The CDR3 loop is CASSPIYTGELFF. Here the CDR3 DNA reads TGTGCCAGCAGTCCAATTTACACCGGGGAGCTGTTTTTT.

The chain combines TRBV9 with TRBJ1-5; D unresolved. Trimming cost V 0 bases and J 6 bases, with 7 bases left between them. Germline loops: CDR1 SGDLS, CDR2 YYNGEE. CDR3 length: 13 amino acids. The CDR3 protein is CASSVDGRQPQHF. CDR3 coding DNA: TGTGCCAGCAGCGTAGACGGCCGTCAGCCCCAGCATTTT. Drawing the rest from reference TRBV9 and TRBJ1-5, the complete variable domain is DSGVTQTPKHLITATGQRVTLRCSPRSGDLSVYWYQQSLDQGLQFLIQYYNGEERAKGNILERFSAQQFPDLHSELNLSSLELGDSALYFCASSVDGRQPQHFGDGTRLSIL.

The V call is TRBV7-9, the J call TRBJ1-5; 10 bases line up with TRBD1. With 5 bases clipped from V and 2 bases from J, the junction kept 3 bases outside the gene matches. Germline V lookup: CDR1 SEHNR, CDR2 FQNEAQ (reference sequence). This CDR3 spans 15 amino acids. DNA for the CDR3: TGTGCCAGCAGCGGGACAGGGGCTGGCAATCAGCCCCAGCATTTT. This gives the protein CASSGTGAGNQPQHF. The full variable domain, rest sourced from reference TRBV7-9 and TRBJ1-5, is DTGVSQNPRHKITKRGQNVTFRCDPISEHNRLYWYRQTLGQGPEFLTYFQNEAQLEKSRLLSDRFSAERPKGSFSTLEIQRTEQGDSAMYLCASSGTGAGNQPQHFGDGTRLSIL.

In its sample, this clone was seen once. The V gene is TRBV18, the J gene TRBJ2-2; 7 bases match TRBD1. J lost 5 bases, V lost 3 bases, and 0 bases had no gene match. CDR1 and CDR2 (germline): KGHSH, LQKENI. This CDR3 region has 13 residues. The CDR3 protein is CASSPTGTGELFF. CDR3 DNA: TGTGCCAGCTCACCGACAGGGACCGGGGAGCTGTTTTTT. The variable domain in full, completed from reference TRBV18 and TRBJ2-2, reads NAGVMQNPRHLVRRRGQEARLRCSPMKGHSHVYWYRQLPEEGLKFMVYLQKENIIDESGMPKERFSAEFPKEGPSILRIQQVVRGDSAAYFCASSPTGTGELFFGEGSRLTVL.

V gene TRBV6-5 combines with J gene TRBJ1-6; D perhaps matches TRBD1 (5 bases). V lost 11 bases and J 0 bases, leaving 14 bases between the germline ends. From germline, CDR1 is MNHEY and CDR2 SVGAGI. The CDR3 loop spans 15 amino acids. The CDR3 sequence: CACQSGSSYNSPLHF. The CDR3 region has the DNA TGTGCCTGTCAGTCAGGGAGCTCCTATAATTCACCCCTCCACTTT.

The rearrangement links TRBV5-1 to TRBJ2-7; D is ambiguous. This CDR3 spans 15 amino acids. Trimming left V 0 bases short and J 2 bases short, with 12 bases between. Germline V lookup: CDR1 SGHRS, CDR2 YFSETQ. The CDR3 DNA sequence: TGCGCCAGCAGCTTGGTTCCCTTTGGGACCTACGAGCAGTACTTC. Translation gives CASSLVPFGTYEQYF.

The rearrangement uses TRBV5-4 and TRBJ2-1; 14 positions match TRBD2. CDR1 is SGHNT, CDR2 YYREEE, per germline (reference sequence). The junction had 10 bases not matched to a gene; V was cut back by 3 bases and J by 14 bases. The CDR3 loop spans 15 amino acids. The CDR3 region has the DNA TGTGCCAGCAGCTCCCCGGGACTAGCGGGAGTACGGGAGTTCTTC. The encoded protein is CASSSPGLAGVREFF.

This clone was recorded only once. V and J are TRBV18 and TRBJ1-6, with D possibly TRBD1 on 5 matching bases. The CDR3 totals 14 residues. Germline values: CDR1 KGHSH, CDR2 LQKENI. V dropped 3 bases and J dropped 6 bases, with 9 bases sitting between them. CDR3 region: CASSPDRSNSPLHF. CDR3 coding DNA: TGTGCCAGCTCACCCGACAGAAGTAATTCACCCCTCCACTTT.

This clone was seen a handful of times. V is TRBV5-1 and J is TRBJ1-1; unclear D gene. V was cut by 0 bases and J by 4 bases, with 10 bases left in between. The germline V gene encodes CDR1 SGHRS and CDR2 YFSETQ. The CDR3 is 14 residues long. The chain's CDR3 is CASSLVESGTEAFF. The CDR3 nucleotides read TGCGCCAGCAGCTTGGTGGAGTCAGGCACTGAAGCTTTCTTT.

Points on this clone: This sample also contains other DNA sequences that code for the same CDR3. The CDR3 DNA reads as TGTGCCAGCAGCTCCGGGACTAACCCCTACAATGAGCAGTTCTTC. It specifies CASSSGTNPYNEQFF. The chain links TRBV6-5 to TRBJ2-1; 7 nucleotides line up with TRBD2. The CDR3 is 15 residues long. Unmatched junction bases numbered 7, after V lost 6 bases and J lost 2 bases. CDR1 and CDR2 (germline): MNHEY, SVGAGI.

This clone showed up just once. The chain is built from TRBV27 and TRBJ1-2; D is undetermined. The CDR3 extends over 13 amino acids. The germline V and J ends were trimmed by 5 bases and 3 bases, with 10 bases remaining between them. The germline gives CDR1 MNHEY, CDR2 SMNVEV (reference sequence). This chain's CDR3 is CASSGGADYGYTF. The CDR3 DNA reads as TGTGCCAGCAGTGGTGGAGCGGACTATGGCTACACCTTC.

This clone was observed a few times. The V call is TRBV28, the J call TRBJ1-4; 7 bases are shared with TRBD1. The germline V gene has CDR1 MDHEN and CDR2 SYDVKM. V lost 5 bases to trimming and J lost 4 bases; unmatched junction nucleotides: 4. CDR3 size: 14 residues. The DNA for the CDR3 is TGTGCCAGCAGTAGACAGGGCTTTAATGAAAAACTGTTTTTT. Translated: CASSRQGFNEKLFF.

The chain has TRBV6-1 and TRBJ2-7, with a weak D call TRBD2 (6 bases). The CDR3 is 15 residues long. Deletions cut 2 bases from V and 3 bases from J, with 14 bases between. Germline V gene lookup returns CDR1 MNHNS and CDR2 SASEGT. CDR3 in DNA: TGTGCCAGCAGTGAAAAAAGGGGACTTATCTACGAGCAGTACTTC. This encodes CASSEKRGLIYEQYF.

The chain is built from TRBV28 and TRBJ1-2; 9 bases agree with TRBD1. After removal of 2 bases from V and 8 bases from J, the junction contained 12 bases not matched to a gene. CDR1 and CDR2 (germline): MDHEN, SYDVKM. The CDR3 covers 16 residues. The CDR3 protein is CASSLGRSGQGGGYTF. CDR3 nucleotide sequence: TGTGCCAGCAGTTTAGGCCGATCGGGACAGGGAGGCGGCTACACCTTC.

This clone was seen once. The chain is built from TRBV7-9 and TRBJ2-1; D gene ambiguous. V was shortened by 4 bases and J by 0 bases, with 10 bases between the two germline ends. The germline V gene encodes CDR1 SEHNR and CDR2 FQNEAQ (reference sequence). CDR3 length: 15 amino acids. DNA of the CDR3: TGTGCCAGCAGCTCGGCGTTGAGCTCCTACAATGAGCAGTTCTTC. This encodes CASSSALSSYNEQFF.

This chain joins TRBV4-2 and TRBJ2-4; TRBD2 aligns across 12 bases. This CDR3 is 16 amino acids long. Trimming cost V 3 bases and J 4 bases; bases outside gene matches: 4. The germline V gene encodes CDR1 LGHNA and CDR2 YNFKEQ. The CDR3: CASSQVLAGGKNIQYF. For the CDR3, the DNA is TGTGCCAGCAGCCAGGTTCTAGCGGGAGGGAAAAACATTCAGTACTTC.

The chain combines TRBV5-6 with TRBJ2-2; weak D call: TRBD1 (8 bases). The germline CDR1 and CDR2 sequences are SGHDT and YYEEEE. This CDR3 is built from 14 residues. Trimming took 9 bases from V and 6 from J, leaving 18 bases between them. CDR3 DNA: TGTGCCACCACAGGGGGGGGGCCTTCCGGGGAGCTGTTTTTT. Amino acid sequence: CATTGGGPSGELFF. The whole variable domain, remainder taken from reference TRBV5-6 and TRBJ2-2, is DAGVTQSPTHLIKTRGQQVTLRCSPKSGHDTVSWYQQALGQGPQFIFQYYEEEERQRGNFPDRFSGHQFPNYSSELNVNALLLGDSALYLCATTGGGPSGELFFGEGSRLTVL.

The V call is TRBV7-8, the J call TRBJ1-4, with D tentatively TRBD1 (6 bases). The CDR3 has 14 amino acids. The ends were cut back, 10 bases at V and 7 bases at J, with 19 bases in the middle. Germline CDR1 and CDR2: SGHVS and FQNEAQ. CDR3 in amino acids: CATKQGVGSEKLFF. Written as DNA, the CDR3 is TGTGCCACCAAACAGGGTGTGGGGAGTGAAAAACTGTTTTTT.

The rearrangement joins TRBV5-6 to TRBJ1-3, with D unclear. V gave up 7 bases and J gave up 4 bases, with 18 bases separating them. The CDR3 runs to 15 residues. Germline CDR1 and CDR2: SGHDT and YYEEEE. CDR3 amino acids: CASRPGYTVGNTIYF. CDR3 nucleotides: TGTGCCAGCCGTCCGGGGTATACCGTCGGAAACACCATATATTTT.

V is TRBV5-1 and J is TRBJ1-4; tentative D call: TRBD1 (6 bases). Germline V lookup: CDR1 SGHRS, CDR2 YFSETQ. The CDR3 consists of 14 residues. V lost 2 bases, J lost 4 bases, and 9 bases lay in between. CDR3 DNA: TGCGCCAGCAGCTTTGTAGGGGGTAATGAAAAACTGTTTTTT. Its translation: CASSFVGGNEKLFF.

V is TRBV7-3 and J is TRBJ2-3, with D perhaps TRBD1 (6 bases). The germline V gene has CDR1 SGHTA and CDR2 FQGTGA. Trimming pared 2 bases from V and 3 bases from J, leaving 9 bases between. The CDR3 is made up of 14 amino acids. The CDR3 loop reads CASSLAGQTDTQYF. Written as DNA, the CDR3 is TGTGCCAGCAGCTTAGCCGGACAGACAGATACGCAGTATTTT. Complete variable domain (other parts from reference TRBV7-3 and TRBJ2-3): GAGVSQTPSNKVTEKGKYVELRCDPISGHTALYWYRQSLGQGPEFLIYFQGTGAADDSGLPNDRFFAVRPEGSVSTLKIQRTERGDSAVYLCASSLAGQTDTQYFGPGTRLTVL.

Turning to this clone: At one end, the junction sequence differs from germline, possibly due to a read error. The chain joins TRBV7-7 to TRBJ1-3; 9 nucleotides agree with TRBD1. The germline V gene has CDR1 SSHAT and CDR2 FNYEAQ (reference sequence). This CDR3 comprises 15 residues. The DNA of the CDR3 is TGTGCTAGCAGCTTGGGACAGGGCTCTGGAAACACCATATATTTT. Amino acids: CASSLGQGSGNTIYF.

This clone is a singleton in its sample. The rearrangement uses TRBV7-8 and TRBJ2-3, with D unresolved. CDR1 is SGHVS, CDR2 FQNEAQ, per germline. Deletions cut 2 bases from V and 1 base from J, with 7 bases between. CDR3 size: 14 residues. The CDR3 bases are TGTGCCAGCAGCTTAAATCCAGGCACAGATACGCAGTATTTT. Residues: CASSLNPGTDTQYF.